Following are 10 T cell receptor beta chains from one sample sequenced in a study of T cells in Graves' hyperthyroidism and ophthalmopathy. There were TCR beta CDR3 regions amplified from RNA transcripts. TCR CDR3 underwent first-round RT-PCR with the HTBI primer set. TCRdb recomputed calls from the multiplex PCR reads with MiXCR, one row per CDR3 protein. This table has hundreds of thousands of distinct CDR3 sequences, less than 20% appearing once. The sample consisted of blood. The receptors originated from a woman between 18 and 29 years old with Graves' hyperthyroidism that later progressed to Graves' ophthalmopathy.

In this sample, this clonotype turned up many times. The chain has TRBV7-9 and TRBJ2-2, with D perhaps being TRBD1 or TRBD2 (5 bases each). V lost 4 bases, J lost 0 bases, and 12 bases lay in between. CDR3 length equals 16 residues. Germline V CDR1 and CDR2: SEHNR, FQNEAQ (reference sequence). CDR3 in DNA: TGTGCCAGCAGCTGGGGGACGGGAACGAACACCGGGGAGCTGTTTTTT. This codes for CASSWGTGTNTGELFF.

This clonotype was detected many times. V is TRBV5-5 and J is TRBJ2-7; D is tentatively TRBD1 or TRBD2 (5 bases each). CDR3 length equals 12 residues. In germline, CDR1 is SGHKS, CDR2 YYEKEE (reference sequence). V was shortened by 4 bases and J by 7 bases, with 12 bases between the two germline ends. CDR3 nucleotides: TGTGCCAGCAGCAGGGACCGGTGGGAGCAGTACTTC. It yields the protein CASSRDRWEQYF.

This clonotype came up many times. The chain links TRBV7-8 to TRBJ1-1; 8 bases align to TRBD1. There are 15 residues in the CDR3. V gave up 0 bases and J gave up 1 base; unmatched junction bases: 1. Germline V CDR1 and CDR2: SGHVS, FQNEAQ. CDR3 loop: CASSLADRGNTEAFF. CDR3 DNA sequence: TGTGCCAGCAGCTTAGCCGACAGGGGGAACACTGAAGCTTTCTTT.

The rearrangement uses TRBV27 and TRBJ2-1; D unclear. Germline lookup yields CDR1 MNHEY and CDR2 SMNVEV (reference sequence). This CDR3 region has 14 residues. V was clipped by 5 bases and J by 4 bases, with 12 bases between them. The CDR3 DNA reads TGTGCCAGCAGTCCCCGTGGCATTTACAATGAGCAGTTCTTC. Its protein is CASSPRGIYNEQFF.

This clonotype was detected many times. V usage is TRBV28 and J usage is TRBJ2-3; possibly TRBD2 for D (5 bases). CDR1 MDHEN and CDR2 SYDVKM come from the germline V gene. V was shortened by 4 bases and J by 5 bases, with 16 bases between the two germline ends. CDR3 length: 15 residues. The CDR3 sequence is CASSSSGLAGDTQYF. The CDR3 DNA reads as TGTGCCAGCAGTTCGAGCGGCCTGGCGGGAGATACGCAGTATTTT.

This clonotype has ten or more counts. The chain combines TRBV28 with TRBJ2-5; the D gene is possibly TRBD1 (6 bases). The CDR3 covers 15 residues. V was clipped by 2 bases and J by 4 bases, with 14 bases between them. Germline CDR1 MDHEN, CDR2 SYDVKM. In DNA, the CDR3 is TGTGCCAGCAGTTTACCCGACAGGTCTCCAGAGACCCAGTACTTC. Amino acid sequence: CASSLPDRSPETQYF.

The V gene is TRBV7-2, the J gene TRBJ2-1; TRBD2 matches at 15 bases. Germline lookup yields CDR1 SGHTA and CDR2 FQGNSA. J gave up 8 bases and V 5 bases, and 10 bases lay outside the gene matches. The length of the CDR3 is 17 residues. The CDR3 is CASSGGLAGGPFDEQFF. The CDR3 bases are TGTGCCAGCAGCGGGGGACTAGCGGGAGGACCCTTCGATGAGCAGTTCTTC.

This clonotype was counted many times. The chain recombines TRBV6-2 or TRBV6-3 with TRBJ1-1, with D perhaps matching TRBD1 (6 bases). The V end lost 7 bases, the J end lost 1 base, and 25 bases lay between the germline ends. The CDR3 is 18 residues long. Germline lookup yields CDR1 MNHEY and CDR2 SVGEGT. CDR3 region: CASNIKTGMMRRNTEAFF. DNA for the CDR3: TGTGCCAGCAACATTAAGACAGGTATGATGCGCAGGAACACTGAAGCTTTCTTT.

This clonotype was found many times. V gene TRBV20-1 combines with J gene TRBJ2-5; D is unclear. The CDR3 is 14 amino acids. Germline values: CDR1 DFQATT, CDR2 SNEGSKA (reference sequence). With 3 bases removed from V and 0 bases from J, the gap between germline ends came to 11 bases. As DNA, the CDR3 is TGCAGTGCTAGTGGGGAAGCCTACCAAGAGACCCAGTACTTC. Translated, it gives CSASGEAYQETQYF.

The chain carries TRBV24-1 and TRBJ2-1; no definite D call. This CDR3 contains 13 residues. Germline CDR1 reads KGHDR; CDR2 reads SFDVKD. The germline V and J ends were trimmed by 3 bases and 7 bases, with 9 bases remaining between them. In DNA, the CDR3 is TGTGCCACCAGTGATCCTAACCTGAATGAGCAGTTCTTC. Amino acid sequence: CATSDPNLNEQFF.